The clone carrying this T cell receptor beta chain has a single count. Its antigen is unknown. This specimen belongs to a study of vaccination effects on CD4 cells after COVID-19. The study's findings and limits: Cross-reactivity with common cold coronaviruses was shown by only 1 of 255 vaccine-induced clones in healthy vaccinees. The study had few convalescent patients and no early post-infection timepoints.

Germline V lookup: CDR1 LNHDA, CDR2 SQIVND (reference sequence). The V end was cut by 0 bases, the J end by 1 base, with 7 bases between. The CDR3 runs to 15 residues. Isolating CD4+ T cells followed 9 to 10 days of culture. In the vaccine recipients, nucleocapsid antibodies were negative and there was no prior SARS-CoV-2 infection. A half-volume exchange with IL-2 medium occurred on days 3 and 7. Only in-frame clones appear in the TCRdb table, and some are missing; sequencing was by immunoSEQ multiplex PCR. This sample carries around 56,000 clones, over 65% of them seen once, and the ten largest clones take approximately 3%.

The material sequenced was CD4+ T cells from PBMCs cultured without peptide, taken before COVID-19 vaccination. The chain is built from TRBV19 and TRBJ1-5; D unresolved. The TCR originated in a human donor who received a COVID-19 vaccine. CDR3 region: CASSIEAPSNQPQHF. CDR3 DNA sequence: TGTGCCAGTAGTATAGAGGCACCGAGCAATCAGCCCCAGCATTTT. The complete variable domain, with remaining parts taken from reference TRBV19 and TRBJ1-5, reads DGGITQSPKYLFRKEGQNVTLSCEQNLNHDAMYWYRQDPGQGLRLIYYSQIVNDFQKGDIAEGYSVSREKKESFPLTVTSAQKNPTAFYLCASSIEAPSNQPQHFGDGTRLSIL.